In this sample, the clone carrying this T cell receptor beta chain turned up a few times. As yet, its antigen is unknown. V shed 0 bases and J shed 7 bases, with 6 bases lying between them. Germline V gene lookup returns CDR1 LNHNV and CDR2 YYDKDF (reference sequence). The CDR3 is 13 amino acids. Researchers ran the PCR with 60 Vbeta and 13 Jbeta primers. In the authors' methods: The authors later counted approximately 80 million unique TCR beta chains, 9 million to 14 million of them shared. Produced via immunoSEQ multiplex PCR; TCRdb's table is partial and in-frame only. V, J and clone size reflect that table, while D and trimming were determined from the DNA. The sample lists 120,000 or so clones, approximately 71% occurring once. At collection, donors were nominally healthy, but unrecorded immune exposures were probable. This record comes from a study of cytomegalovirus exposure and HLA in healthy donors. Study findings and constraints: Within an earlier analysis, most TCR beta V segments proved productive either about 90% or about 30% of the time. A later analysis appeared to link common viral pathogens to several of the most significant clusters.

The chain employs TRBV15 and TRBJ2-2; a possible D gene is TRBD2 (5 bases). The clonotype was recovered from a woman aged 45-59 years in good health and CMV-seronegative. Material for sequencing was PBMCs. The CDR3 reads CATSRDRGGELFF. The DNA of the CDR3 is TGTGCCACCAGCAGAGATCGGGGCGGGGAGCTGTTTTTT.